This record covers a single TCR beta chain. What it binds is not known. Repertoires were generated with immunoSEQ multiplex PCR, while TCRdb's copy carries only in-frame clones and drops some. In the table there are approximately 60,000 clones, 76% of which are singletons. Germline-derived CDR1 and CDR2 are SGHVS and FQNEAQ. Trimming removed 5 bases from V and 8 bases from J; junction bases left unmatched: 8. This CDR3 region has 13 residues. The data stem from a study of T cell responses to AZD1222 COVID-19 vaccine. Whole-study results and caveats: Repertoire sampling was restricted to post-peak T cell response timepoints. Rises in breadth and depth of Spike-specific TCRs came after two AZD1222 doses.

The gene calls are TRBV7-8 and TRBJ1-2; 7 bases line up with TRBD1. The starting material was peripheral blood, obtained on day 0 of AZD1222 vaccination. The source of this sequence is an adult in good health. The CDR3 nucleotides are TGTGCCAGCAGCCCTAGGACAGGCGGGGGCTACACCTTC. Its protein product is CASSPRTGGGYTF.